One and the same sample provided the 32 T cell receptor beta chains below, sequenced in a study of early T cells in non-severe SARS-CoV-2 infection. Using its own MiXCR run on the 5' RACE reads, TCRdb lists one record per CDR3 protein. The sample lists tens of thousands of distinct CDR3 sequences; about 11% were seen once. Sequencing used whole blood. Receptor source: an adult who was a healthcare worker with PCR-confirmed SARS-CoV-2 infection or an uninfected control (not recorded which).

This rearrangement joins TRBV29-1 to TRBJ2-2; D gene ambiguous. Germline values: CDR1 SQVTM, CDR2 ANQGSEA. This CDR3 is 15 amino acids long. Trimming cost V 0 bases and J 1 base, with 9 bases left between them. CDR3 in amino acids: CSVEEVAVNTGELFF. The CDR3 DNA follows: TGCAGCGTTGAAGAGGTAGCAGTGAACACCGGGGAGCTGTTTTTT.

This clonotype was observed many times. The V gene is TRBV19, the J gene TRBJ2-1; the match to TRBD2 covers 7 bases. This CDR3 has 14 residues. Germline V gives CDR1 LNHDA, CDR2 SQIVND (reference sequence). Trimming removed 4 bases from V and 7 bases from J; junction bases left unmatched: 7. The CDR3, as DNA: TGTGCCAGTAGTAGGCGGGGGAGCCGGAATGAGCAGTTCTTC. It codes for CASSRRGSRNEQFF.

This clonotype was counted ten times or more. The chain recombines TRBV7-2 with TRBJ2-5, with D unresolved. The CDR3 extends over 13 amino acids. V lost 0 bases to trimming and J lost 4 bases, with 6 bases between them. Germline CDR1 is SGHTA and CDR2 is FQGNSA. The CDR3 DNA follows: TGTGCCAGCAGCTTAGCAGGACGAGAGACCCAGTACTTC. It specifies CASSLAGRETQYF.

CDR3 amino acids: CAWSVRPTSTDTQYF. Written as DNA, the CDR3 is TGTGCCTGGAGTGTAAGGCCCACTAGCACAGATACGCAGTATTTT. V is TRBV30 and J is TRBJ2-3; D unclear. This CDR3 spans 15 amino acids. Germline V lookup: CDR1 GTSNPN, CDR2 SVGIG (reference sequence). Trimming removed 0 bases at V and 0 bases at J, with 10 bases between.

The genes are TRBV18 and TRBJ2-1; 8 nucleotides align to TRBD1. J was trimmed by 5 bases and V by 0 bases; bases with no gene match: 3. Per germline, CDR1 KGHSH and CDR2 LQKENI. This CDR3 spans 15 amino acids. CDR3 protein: CASSPPRRGHNEQFF. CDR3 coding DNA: TGTGCCAGCTCACCACCGCGCAGGGGGCACAATGAGCAGTTCTTC.

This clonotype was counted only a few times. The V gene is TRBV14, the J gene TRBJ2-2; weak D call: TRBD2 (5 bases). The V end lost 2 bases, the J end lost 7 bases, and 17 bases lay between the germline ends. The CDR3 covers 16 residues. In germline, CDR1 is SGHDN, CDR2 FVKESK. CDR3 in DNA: TGTGCCAGCAGCCAACTGAGGAGCGGAGACGTCGGGGAGCTGTTTTTT. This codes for CASSQLRSGDVGELFF.

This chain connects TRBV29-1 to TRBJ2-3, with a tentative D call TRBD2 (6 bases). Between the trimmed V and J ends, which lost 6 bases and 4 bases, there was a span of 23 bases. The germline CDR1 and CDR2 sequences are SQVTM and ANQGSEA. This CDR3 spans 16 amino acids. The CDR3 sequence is CSVVGGGGMIADTQYF. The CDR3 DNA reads TGCAGCGTCGTCGGGGGTGGCGGGATGATCGCAGATACGCAGTATTTT.

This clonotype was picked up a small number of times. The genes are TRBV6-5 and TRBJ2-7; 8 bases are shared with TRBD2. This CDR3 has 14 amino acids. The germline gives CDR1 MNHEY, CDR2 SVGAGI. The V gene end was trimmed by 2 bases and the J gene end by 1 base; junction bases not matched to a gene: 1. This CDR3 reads CASSYERGSYEQYF. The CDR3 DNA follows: TGTGCCAGCAGTTACGAGCGGGGGTCCTACGAGCAGTACTTC.

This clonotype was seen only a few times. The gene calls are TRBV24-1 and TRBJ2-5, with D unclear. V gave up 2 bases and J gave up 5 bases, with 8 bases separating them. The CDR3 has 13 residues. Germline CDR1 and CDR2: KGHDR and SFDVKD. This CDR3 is CATSDSALETQYF. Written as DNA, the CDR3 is TGTGCCACCAGTGATTCGGCGCTGGAGACCCAGTACTTC.

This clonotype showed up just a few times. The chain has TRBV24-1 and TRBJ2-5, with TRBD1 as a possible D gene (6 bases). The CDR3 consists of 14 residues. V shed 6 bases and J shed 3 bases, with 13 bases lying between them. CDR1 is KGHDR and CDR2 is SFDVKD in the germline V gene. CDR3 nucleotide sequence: TGTGCCACCAGTTCTGTTGACAGGAAAGAGACCCAGTACTTC. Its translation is CATSSVDRKETQYF.

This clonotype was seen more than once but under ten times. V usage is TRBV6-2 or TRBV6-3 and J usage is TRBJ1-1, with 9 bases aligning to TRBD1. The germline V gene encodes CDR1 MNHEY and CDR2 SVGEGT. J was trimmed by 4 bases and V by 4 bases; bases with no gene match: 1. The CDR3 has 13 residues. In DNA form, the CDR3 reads TGTGCCAGCAGTTGGGACAGGGTCACTGAAGCTTTCTTT. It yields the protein CASSWDRVTEAFF.

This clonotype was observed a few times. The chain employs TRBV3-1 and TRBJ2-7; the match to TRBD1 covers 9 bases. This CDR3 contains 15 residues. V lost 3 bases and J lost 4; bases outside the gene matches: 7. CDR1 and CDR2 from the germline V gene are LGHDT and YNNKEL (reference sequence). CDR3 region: CASSQTGTGPYEQYF. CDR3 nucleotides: TGTGCCAGCAGCCAGACCGGGACAGGGCCATACGAGCAGTACTTC.

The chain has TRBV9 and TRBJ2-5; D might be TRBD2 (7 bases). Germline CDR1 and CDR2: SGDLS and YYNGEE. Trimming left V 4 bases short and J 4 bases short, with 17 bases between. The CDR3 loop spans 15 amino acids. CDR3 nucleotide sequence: TGTGCCAGCAGCACCCGGGGGGCCAGTGGAGAGACCCAGTACTTC. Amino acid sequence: CASSTRGASGETQYF.

This CDR3 is CASSRPSIAQETQYF. The CDR3 DNA is TGTGCCAGCAGTCGACCCTCTATCGCCCAAGAGACCCAGTACTTC. The rearrangement joins TRBV6-2 or TRBV6-3 to TRBJ2-5, with D unresolved. This CDR3 contains 15 residues. CDR1 and CDR2 (germline): MNHEY, SVGEGT. V was clipped by 5 bases and J by 1 base, with 14 bases between them.

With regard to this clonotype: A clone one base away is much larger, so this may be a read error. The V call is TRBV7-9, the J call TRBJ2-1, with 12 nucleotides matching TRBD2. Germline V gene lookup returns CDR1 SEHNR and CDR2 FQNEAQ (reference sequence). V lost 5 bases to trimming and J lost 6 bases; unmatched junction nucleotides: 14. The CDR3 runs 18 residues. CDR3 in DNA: TGTGCCAGCAGCCTCCCTCTCAGACTAGCGGGAGTACGCAATGAGCAGTTCTTC. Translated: CASSLPLRLAGVRNEQFF. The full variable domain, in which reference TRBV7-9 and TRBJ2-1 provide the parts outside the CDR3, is DTGVSQNPRHKITKRGQNVTFRCDPISEHNRLYWYRQTLGQGPEFLTYFQNEAQLEKSRLLSDRFSAERPKGSFSTLEIQRTEQGDSAMYLCASSLPLRLAGVRNEQFFGPGTRLTVL.

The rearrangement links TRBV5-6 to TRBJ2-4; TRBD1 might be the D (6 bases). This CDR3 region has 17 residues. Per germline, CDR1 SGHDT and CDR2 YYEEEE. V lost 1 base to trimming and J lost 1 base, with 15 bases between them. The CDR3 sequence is CASSLKEQGRAKNIQYF. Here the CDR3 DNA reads TGTGCCAGCAGCTTGAAAGAACAGGGTCGTGCCAAAAACATTCAGTACTTC.

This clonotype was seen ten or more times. CDR3 bases: TGTGCCAGCAGTGGAGCCGGACAGGGATGGGTTCAGCCCCAGCATTTT. This encodes CASSGAGQGWVQPQHF. This sequence joins TRBV27 and TRBJ1-5; 8 positions match TRBD1. V was clipped by 5 bases and J by 6 bases; unmatched bases: 12. There are 16 residues in the CDR3. CDR1 MNHEY and CDR2 SMNVEV come from the germline V gene (reference sequence).

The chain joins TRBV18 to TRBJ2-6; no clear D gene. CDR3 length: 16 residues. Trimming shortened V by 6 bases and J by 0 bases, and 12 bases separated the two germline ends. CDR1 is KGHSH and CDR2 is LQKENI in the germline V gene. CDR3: CASSRKAVSGANVLTF. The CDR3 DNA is TGTGCCAGCTCCCGGAAGGCAGTCTCTGGGGCCAACGTCCTGACTTTC.

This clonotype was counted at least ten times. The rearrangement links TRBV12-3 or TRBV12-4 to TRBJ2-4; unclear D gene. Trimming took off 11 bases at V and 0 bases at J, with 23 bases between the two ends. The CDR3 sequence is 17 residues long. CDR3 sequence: CAGSSGDQLLAKNIQYF. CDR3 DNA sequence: TGTGCCGGCTCTTCCGGCGATCAACTCCTAGCCAAAAACATTCAGTACTTC.

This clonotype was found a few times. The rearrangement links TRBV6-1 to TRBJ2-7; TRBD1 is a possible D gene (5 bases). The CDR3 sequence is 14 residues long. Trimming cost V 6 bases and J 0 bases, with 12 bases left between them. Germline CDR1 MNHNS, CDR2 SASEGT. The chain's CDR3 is CASSQDKRSYEQYF. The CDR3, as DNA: TGTGCCAGCAGCCAGGACAAACGCTCCTACGAGCAGTACTTC.

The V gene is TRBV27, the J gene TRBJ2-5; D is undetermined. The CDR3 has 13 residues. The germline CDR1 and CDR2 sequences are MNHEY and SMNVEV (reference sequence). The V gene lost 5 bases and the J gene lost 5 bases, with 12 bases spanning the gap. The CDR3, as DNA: TGTGCCAGCAGTCCTCTTATCGCGGAGACCCAGTACTTC. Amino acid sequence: CASSPLIAETQYF.

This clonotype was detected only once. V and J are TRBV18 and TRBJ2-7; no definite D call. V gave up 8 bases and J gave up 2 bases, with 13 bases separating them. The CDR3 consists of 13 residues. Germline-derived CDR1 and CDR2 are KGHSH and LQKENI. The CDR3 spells CASTLGATYEQYF. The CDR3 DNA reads TGTGCCAGCACCCTAGGAGCAACCTACGAGCAGTACTTC.

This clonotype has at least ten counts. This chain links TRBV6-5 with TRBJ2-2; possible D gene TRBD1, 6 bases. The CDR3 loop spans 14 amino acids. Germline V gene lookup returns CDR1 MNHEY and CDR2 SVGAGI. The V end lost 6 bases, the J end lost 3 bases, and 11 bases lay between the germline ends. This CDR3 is CASRSQGDTGELFF. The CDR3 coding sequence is TGTGCCAGCAGGTCACAGGGTGACACCGGGGAGCTGTTTTTT.

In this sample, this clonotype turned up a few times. The CDR3 DNA follows: TGCAGCGTTGAAACCCCCGGGGGGGCGCGCACCGGGGAGCTGTTTTTT. This encodes CSVETPGGARTGELFF. The V and J genes are TRBV29-1 and TRBJ2-2; 8 bases map to TRBD2. The CDR3 contains 16 residues. The germline V gene has CDR1 SQVTM and CDR2 ANQGSEA. Trimming took 2 bases from V and 4 from J; bases not matched to a gene: 9.

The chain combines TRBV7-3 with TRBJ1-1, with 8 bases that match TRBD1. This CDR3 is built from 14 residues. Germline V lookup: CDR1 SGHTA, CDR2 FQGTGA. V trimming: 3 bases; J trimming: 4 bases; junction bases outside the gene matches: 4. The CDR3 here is CASSLTGDTTEAFF. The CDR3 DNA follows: TGTGCCAGCAGCTTGACAGGGGACACCACTGAAGCTTTCTTT. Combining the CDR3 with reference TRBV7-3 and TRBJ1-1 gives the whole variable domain GAGVSQTPSNKVTEKGKYVELRCDPISGHTALYWYRQSLGQGPEFLIYFQGTGAADDSGLPNDRFFAVRPEGSVSTLKIQRTERGDSAVYLCASSLTGDTTEAFFGQGTRLTVV.

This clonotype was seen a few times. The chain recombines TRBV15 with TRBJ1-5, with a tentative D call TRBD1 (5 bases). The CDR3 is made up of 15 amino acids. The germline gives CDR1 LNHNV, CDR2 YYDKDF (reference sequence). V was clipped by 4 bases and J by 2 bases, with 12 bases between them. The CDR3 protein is CATSTGWGGNQPQHF. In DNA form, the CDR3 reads TGTGCCACCAGCACGGGTTGGGGCGGCAATCAGCCCCAGCATTTT.

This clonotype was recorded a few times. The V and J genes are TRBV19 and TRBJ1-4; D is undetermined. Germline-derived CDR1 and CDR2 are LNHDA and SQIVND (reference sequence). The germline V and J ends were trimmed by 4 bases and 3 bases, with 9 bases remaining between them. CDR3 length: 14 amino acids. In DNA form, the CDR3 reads TGTGCCAGTAGTAATGAAGGTTCTAATGAAAAACTGTTTTTT. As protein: CASSNEGSNEKLFF.

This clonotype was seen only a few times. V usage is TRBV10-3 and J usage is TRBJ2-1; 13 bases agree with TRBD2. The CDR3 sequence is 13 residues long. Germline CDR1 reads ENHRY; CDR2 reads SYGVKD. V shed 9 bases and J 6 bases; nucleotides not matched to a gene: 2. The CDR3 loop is CAIRTSGSNEQFF. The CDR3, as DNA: TGTGCCATTCGGACTAGCGGGAGCAATGAGCAGTTCTTC.

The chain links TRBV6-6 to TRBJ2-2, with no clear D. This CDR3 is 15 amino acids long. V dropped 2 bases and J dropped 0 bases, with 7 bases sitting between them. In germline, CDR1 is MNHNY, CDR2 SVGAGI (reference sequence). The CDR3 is CASSYDTANTGELFF. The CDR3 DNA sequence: TGTGCCAGCAGTTACGACACAGCGAACACCGGGGAGCTGTTTTTT.

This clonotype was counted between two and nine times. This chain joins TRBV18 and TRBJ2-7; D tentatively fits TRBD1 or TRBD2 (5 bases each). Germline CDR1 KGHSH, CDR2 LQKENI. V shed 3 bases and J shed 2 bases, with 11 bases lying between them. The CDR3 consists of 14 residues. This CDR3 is CASSPPGAPYEQYF. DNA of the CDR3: TGTGCCAGCTCACCTCCCGGGGCCCCCTACGAGCAGTACTTC.

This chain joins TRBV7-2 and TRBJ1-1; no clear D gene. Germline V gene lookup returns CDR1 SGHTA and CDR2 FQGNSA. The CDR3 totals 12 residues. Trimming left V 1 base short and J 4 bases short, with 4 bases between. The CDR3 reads CASSLDGTEAFF. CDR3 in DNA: TGTGCCAGCAGCTTAGATGGCACTGAAGCTTTCTTT. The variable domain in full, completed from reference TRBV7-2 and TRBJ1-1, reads GAGVSQSPSNKVTEKGKDVELRCDPISGHTALYWYRQSLGQGLEFLIYFQGNSAPDKSGLPSDRFSAERTGGSVSTLTIQRTQQEDSAVYLCASSLDGTEAFFGQGTRLTVV.

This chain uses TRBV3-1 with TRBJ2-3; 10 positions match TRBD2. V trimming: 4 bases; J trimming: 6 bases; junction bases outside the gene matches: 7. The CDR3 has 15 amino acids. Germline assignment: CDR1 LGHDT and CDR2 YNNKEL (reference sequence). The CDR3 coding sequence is TGTGCCAGCAGCCGAGCTAGCGGGGGAAAGGATACGCAGTATTTT. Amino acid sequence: CASSRASGGKDTQYF.